Following are 21 T cell receptor beta chains from one sample sequenced in a study of blood T cell repertoires in COVID-19 (TCRdb year 2020). To prepare the library, the immunoSEQ multiplex PCR assay was applied. Entries here come from immuneACCESS through TCRdb and include only in-frame sequences with V and J called. Some clones fail to appear in such tables; in the studies checked, an unresolved V gene covers under half of the shortfall, and the cause of the remainder is unknown. This sample comprises some 250,000 clones, 85% to 90% of them detected only once. In total, the top ten clones hold approximately 6.8% of the sample. The sequenced material came from peripheral blood. The receptors come from a woman between 65 and 79 years old with active or convalescent COVID-19.

This chain links TRBV10-3 with TRBJ1-3; D possibly corresponds to TRBD1 (5 bases). Germline V CDR1 and CDR2: ENHRY, SYGVKD. With 5 bases removed from V and 4 bases from J, the gap between germline ends came to 6 bases. The CDR3 spans 12 residues. The CDR3 DNA sequence: TGTGCCATCAGTAGACAGGGAAACACCATATATTTT. Amino acids: CAISRQGNTIYF.

The chain employs TRBV7-9 and TRBJ1-1; D gene unclear. This CDR3 contains 13 residues. V lost 5 bases and J 3 bases, leaving 10 bases between the germline ends. CDR1 SEHNR and CDR2 FQNEAQ come from the germline V gene (reference sequence). The CDR3 sequence is CASSPIRDTEAFF. For the CDR3, the DNA is TGTGCCAGCAGCCCGATTCGGGACACTGAAGCTTTCTTT.

The chain has TRBV27 and TRBJ1-6; D not certain. The germline gives CDR1 MNHEY, CDR2 SMNVEV (reference sequence). V dropped 5 bases and J dropped 5 bases, with 10 bases sitting between them. CDR3 length: 14 amino acids. CDR3 region: CASSQISDNSPLHF. As DNA, the CDR3 is TGTGCCAGCAGTCAGATATCTGATAATTCACCCCTCCACTTT.

The chain couples TRBV12-3 or TRBV12-4 to TRBJ2-5; TRBD2 aligns across 15 bases. CDR3 length equals 13 residues. The V gene end was trimmed by 6 bases and the J gene end by 7 bases; junction bases not matched to a gene: 0. CDR3 protein: CASRGLAGGTQYF. The CDR3 DNA is TGTGCCAGCAGGGGACTAGCGGGGGGGACCCAGTACTTC.

This chain connects TRBV6-5 to TRBJ2-3, with unresolved D. The CDR3 runs to 12 residues. CDR1 and CDR2 from the germline V gene are MNHEY and SVGAGI. The ends were cut back, 5 bases at V and 4 bases at J, with 7 bases in the middle. This CDR3 is CASSLTADTQYF. CDR3 coding DNA: TGTGCCAGCAGTCTTACGGCAGATACGCAGTATTTT.

This clone appeared once. V gene TRBV3-1 (or the pseudogene TRBV3-2) combines with J gene TRBJ2-3; 10 bases are shared with TRBD2. CDR1 LGHDT and CDR2 YNNKEL come from the germline V gene (reference sequence). The CDR3 covers 16 residues. The V gene end was trimmed by 5 bases and the J gene end by 2 bases; junction bases not matched to a gene: 7. The CDR3 nucleotides are TGTGCCAGCAGCACACTAGCGGGGACCCACACAGATACGCAGTATTTT. Protein product: CASSTLAGTHTDTQYF.

This chain links TRBV12-3 or TRBV12-4 with TRBJ1-2, with unresolved D. The CDR3 runs 13 residues. The V end lost 6 bases, the J end lost 7 bases, and 15 bases lay between the germline ends. Written as DNA, the CDR3 is TGTGCCAGCAGCTACCAGGCAGCTGGTGGCTACACCTTC. It translates to CASSYQAAGGYTF.

This sequence joins TRBV5-4 and TRBJ1-2; 8 positions agree with TRBD1. The CDR3 covers 14 residues. Looked up from germline, CDR1 is SGHNT and CDR2 is YYREEE (reference sequence). V lost 3 bases and J lost 5; bases outside the gene matches: 6. CDR3 region: CASSYGQGGYGYTF. CDR3 sequence (DNA): TGTGCCAGCAGCTACGGACAGGGAGGGTATGGCTACACCTTC.

The V gene is TRBV5-1, the J gene TRBJ2-7; TRBD1 aligns across 9 bases. Germline V gene lookup returns CDR1 SGHRS and CDR2 YFSETQ. J gave up 11 bases and V 3 bases, and 12 bases lay outside the gene matches. CDR3 length equals 14 residues. The CDR3 DNA reads TGCGCCAGCAGCTATGGGACAGGGCCCACTCGGGAGTACTTC. Its translation: CASSYGTGPTREYF.

The rearrangement links TRBV5-4 to TRBJ1-2; no clear D gene. Trimming pared 4 bases from V and 3 bases from J, leaving 10 bases between. The CDR3 runs 13 residues. Germline loops: CDR1 SGHNT, CDR2 YYREEE (reference sequence). The CDR3 here is CASSAISHYGYTF. DNA for the CDR3: TGTGCCAGCAGCGCCATAAGCCACTATGGCTACACCTTC. Variable domain in full (rest from reference TRBV5-4 and TRBJ1-2): ETGVTQSPTHLIKTRGQQVTLRCSSQSGHNTVSWYQQALGQGPQFIFQYYREEENGRGNFPPRFSGLQFPNYSSELNVNALELDDSALYLCASSAISHYGYTFGSGTRLTVV.

The chain employs TRBV5-4 and TRBJ2-5; a weak D match, TRBD2 (6 bases). The V and J ends lost 1 base and 2 bases respectively, with 12 bases between them. This CDR3 spans 15 amino acids. The germline CDR1 and CDR2 sequences are SGHNT and YYREEE (reference sequence). The CDR3 region has the DNA TGTGCCAGCAGCTTGTGGCGGGATCAGCAAGAGACCCAGTACTTC. Protein: CASSLWRDQQETQYF. The full variable domain, completed using reference TRBV5-4 and TRBJ2-5, is ETGVTQSPTHLIKTRGQQVTLRCSSQSGHNTVSWYQQALGQGPQFIFQYYREEENGRGNFPPRFSGLQFPNYSSELNVNALELDDSALYLCASSLWRDQQETQYFGPGTRLLVL.

The chain links TRBV7-8 to TRBJ2-1; D unresolved. Germline values: CDR1 SGHVS, CDR2 FQNEAQ. The CDR3 contains 17 residues. Trimming took off 1 base at V and 0 bases at J, with 13 bases between the two ends. The CDR3 reads CASSLEFGGSSYNEQFF. CDR3 bases: TGTGCCAGCAGCTTAGAATTTGGCGGCAGCTCCTACAATGAGCAGTTCTTC. The full variable domain, completed using reference TRBV7-8 and TRBJ2-1, is GAGVSQSPRYKVAKRGQDVALRCDPISGHVSLFWYQQALGQGPEFLTYFQNEAQLDKSGLPSDRFFAERPEGSVSTLKIQRTQQEDSAVYLCASSLEFGGSSYNEQFFGPGTRLTVL.

The V and J genes are TRBV27 and TRBJ1-2; tentative D call: TRBD1 (5 bases). Germline CDR1 reads MNHEY; CDR2 reads SMNVEV (reference sequence). The CDR3 spans 14 residues. V was trimmed by 2 bases and J by 7 bases, leaving 14 bases between them. In DNA form, the CDR3 reads TGTGCCAGCAGTTTAGACATCCTAGGGGCTGGCTACACCTTC. Its protein is CASSLDILGAGYTF.

The V and J genes are TRBV7-3 and TRBJ1-1; no clear D gene. Germline CDR1 reads SGHTA; CDR2 reads FQGTGA. V was pared by 8 bases and J by 1 base, with 11 bases between. The CDR3 contains 13 residues. Here the CDR3 reads CASAPGANTEAFF. The DNA for the CDR3 is TGTGCCAGCGCCCCGGGAGCGAACACTGAAGCTTTCTTT.

CDR3 loop: CASSHLATNEKLFF. CDR3 sequence (DNA): TGCGCCAGCAGCCATTTAGCAACTAATGAAAAACTGTTTTTT. This chain joins TRBV5-1 and TRBJ1-4; D call uncertain. CDR3 length equals 14 residues. Germline assignment: CDR1 SGHRS and CDR2 YFSETQ. The V end was cut by 4 bases, the J end by 0 bases, with 7 bases between. Based on the CDR3 plus reference TRBV5-1 and TRBJ1-4, the full variable domain is KAGVTQTPRYLIKTRGQQVTLSCSPISGHRSVSWYQQTPGQGLQFLFEYFSETQRNKGNFPGRFSGRQFSNSRSEMNVSTLELGDSALYLCASSHLATNEKLFFGSGTQLSVL.

The chain joins TRBV7-2 to TRBJ2-5; perhaps TRBD1 as D (6 bases). Germline V gene sequence: CDR1 SGHTA, CDR2 FQGNSA. With 4 bases removed from V and 4 bases from J, the gap between germline ends came to 13 bases. CDR3 length equals 14 residues. The CDR3 sequence is CASSSQTGPETQYF. In DNA, the CDR3 is TGTGCCAGCAGCTCCCAGACAGGTCCAGAGACCCAGTACTTC.

The V gene is TRBV10-2, the J gene TRBJ1-1; D is undetermined. Trimming pared 4 bases from V and 9 bases from J, leaving 15 bases between. CDR1 is WSHSY and CDR2 is SAAADI in the germline V gene. The CDR3 is made up of 13 amino acids. The CDR3 region has the DNA TGCGCCAGCAGTGCAACAGAAGTTGAAAAAGCTTTCTTT. Translating it yields CASSATEVEKAFF.

The J gene is TRBJ1-3, the V gene TRBV7-9; unclear D gene. Germline CDR1 SEHNR, CDR2 FQNEAQ (reference sequence). The CDR3 is made up of 13 amino acids. Trimming took 6 bases from V and 2 from J, leaving 8 bases between them. In DNA form, the CDR3 reads TGTGCCAGCAGGTCAGGTGCTGGAAACACCATATATTTT. Translating gives CASRSGAGNTIYF.

DNA for the CDR3: TGTGCCAGCAGCTCGCAGGGCACCGGGGAGCTGTTTTTT. Its protein product is CASSSQGTGELFF. This sequence joins TRBV6-4 and TRBJ2-2; possibly TRBD1 for D (5 bases). Trimming stripped 6 bases from V and 4 bases from J, with 9 bases between. CDR1 and CDR2 (germline): MRHNA, SNTAGT. CDR3 length: 13 amino acids.

This chain links TRBV19 with TRBJ1-6; a possible D gene is TRBD1 (5 bases). From germline, CDR1 is LNHDA and CDR2 SQIVND (reference sequence). The CDR3 contains 15 residues. The CDR3 protein is CAPTAGGTYNSPLHF. Written as DNA, the CDR3 is TGTGCACCAACGGCGGGGGGGACCTATAATTCACCCCTCCACTTT.

The chain is built from TRBV7-9 and TRBJ2-7; 11 bases align to TRBD2. This CDR3 comprises 14 residues. V trimming: 5 bases; J trimming: 7 bases; junction bases outside the gene matches: 7. From germline, CDR1 is SEHNR and CDR2 FQNEAQ (reference sequence). The chain's CDR3 is CASSISGGAKEQYF. CDR3 bases: TGTGCCAGCAGCATTAGCGGGGGGGCTAAAGAGCAGTACTTC.